A selection of T cell receptor beta chains follows, all from one sample in a study of cytomegalovirus exposure and HLA in healthy donors. Method: immunoSEQ multiplex PCR; TCRdb's copy keeps in-frame clones and lacks some. The table records 65,000 to 100,000 clones, about 74% of them present only once. The sequenced material came from PBMCs. Source of these receptors: a middle-aged man in good health and CMV-seronegative. Both conserved end residues are part of each CDR3. D genes are given only for firm matches. Only some rows state a clone size, as once, few, many or a class for expanded clones.

TRBJ2-3,NA,NA,TRBV5-4,TGTGCCAGCAGCCCGGGACTCTCCACAGATACGCAGTATTTT,CASSPGLSTDTQYF
TRBJ1-4,NA,NA,TRBV28,TGTGCCAGCAGCCTCGGGGGGCAAGGTGAAAAACTGTTTTTT,CASSLGGQGEKLFF
TRBJ1-2,NA,NA,TRBV18,TGTGCCAGCTCACCAAGGACAGTCGACTATGGCTACACCTTC,CASSPRTVDYGYTF
TRBJ1-1,NA,NA,TRBV5-4,TGTGCCAGCAGCCCAAACCCTGAGGGGGACACTGAAGCTTTCTTT,CASSPNPEGDTEAFF
TRBJ2-2,few,NA,TRBV5-1,TGCGCCAGCAGCTTGGAGGGACATAGCACCGGGGAGCTGTTTTTT,CASSLEGHSTGELFF
TRBJ2-4,few,NA,TRBV9,TGTGCCAGCAGCGTAGGTGTGGGGGAGGAGGTGGACATTCAGTACTTC,CASSVGVGEEVDIQYF
TRBJ1-1,NA,NA,TRBV27,TGTGCCAGCAGGCGCGGGCTAAGCACTGAAGCTTTCTTT,CASRRGLSTEAFF
TRBJ1-2,NA,NA,TRBV28,TGTGCCAGCAGTCGAGCGCCAGGGAATAACTATGGCTACACCTTC,CASSRAPGNNYGYTF
TRBJ1-4,few,TRBD1,TRBV7-2,TGTGCCAGCAGCACCCGACAGGGGGCGGCTAATGAAAAACTGTTTTTT,CASSTRQGAANEKLFF
TRBJ1-2,NA,NA,TRBV4-2,TGTGCCAGCAGCCGTCTCAAACGGGTTTATGGCTACACCTTC,CASSRLKRVYGYTF
TRBJ2-5,NA,TRBD1,TRBV6-5,TGTGCCAGCAGGCGCCCGGGACAGCAAGAGACCCAGTACTTC,CASRRPGQQETQYF
TRBJ2-5,NA,TRBD1,TRBV6-6,TGTGCCAGCAGTTACTCGAGGTTACTCCAGGGGGCCCAGTACTTC,CASSYSRLLQGAQYF
TRBJ2-7,NA,TRBD1,TRBV4-3,TGCGCCAGCAGCCAAGGACAGGGAGCCTACGAGCAGTACTTC,CASSQGQGAYEQYF
TRBJ2-1,NA,TRBD2,TRBV18,TGTGCCAGCTCACCCACTCCAGGCGGGGGGGCCCGACGTGAGCAGTTCTTC,CASSPTPGGGARREQFF
TRBJ2-1,NA,TRBD1,TRBV25-1,TGTGCCAGCAGTGGGACAGGGGTTTTGAATGAGCAGTTCTTC,CASSGTGVLNEQFF
TRBJ2-7,NA,NA,TRBV5-6,TGTGCCAGCAGCTTGCGTGGGGGGAGGCGCGAGCAGTACTTC,CASSLRGGRREQYF
TRBJ1-6,NA,NA,TRBV14,TGTGCCAGCAGCCACTTAGGACACAGGGACCCACGTGGGAATTCACCCCTCCACTTT,CASSHLGHRDPRGNSPLHF
TRBJ2-2,NA,NA,TRBV5-4,TGTGCCAGCACCCCCGGTCGTCCCCACGGGGAGCTGTTTTTT,CASTPGRPHGELFF
TRBJ1-1,NA,NA,TRBV12-5,TGTGCTAGTGGTTTGGTTCGGGGGATTAATACTGAAGCTTTCTTT,CASGLVRGINTEAFF
TRBJ2-2,NA,NA,TRBV6-4,TGTGCCAGCAGTGACCCCGGGACATCGACCGGGGAGCTGTTTTTT,CASSDPGTSTGELFF
TRBJ2-3,few,TRBD2,TRBV4-1,TGCGCCAGCAGCCAACGGGGGGGCGTCTCAGATACGCAGTATTTT,CASSQRGGVSDTQYF
TRBJ2-1,NA,NA,TRBV18,TGTGCCAGCTCACCAGCGGGGGCCACCTACAATGAGCAGTTCTTC,CASSPAGATYNEQFF
TRBJ2-1,few,TRBD2,TRBV4-3,TGCGCCAGCAGCCAAGAACTAGCGGGGTTTAATGAGCAGTTCTTC,CASSQELAGFNEQFF
TRBJ2-3,few,TRBD2,TRBV9,TGTGCCAGCAGCAGGACTAGCGGAGATACGCAGTATTTT,CASSRTSGDTQYF
TRBJ1-2,NA,TRBD1,TRBV10-3,TGTGCCATCAGCGCCGGGACAGGCGGCTACACCTTC,CAISAGTGGYTF